This T cell receptor beta chain appears in the sequencing data of a study of blood T cell repertoires in COVID-19. TCRdb's table, derived via immunoSEQ multiplex PCR, lists solely in-frame clones and lacks some. This sample has 90,000 to 120,000 clones, with around 83% found just once. The sequenced sample was peripheral blood. The receptor was isolated from a man aged 70 or older with acute or convalescent COVID-19.

CDR3 DNA: TGTGCCAGCAGCCCGGGACTAGCGGGGGCCGGGGAGCTGTTTTTT. As protein: CASSPGLAGAGELFF. The V call is TRBV7-2, the J call TRBJ2-2, with TRBD2 matching 14 bases. The germline V gene has CDR1 SGHTA and CDR2 FQGNSA. The CDR3 consists of 15 residues. Trimming removed 5 bases from V and 6 bases from J; junction bases left unmatched: 2.